This T cell receptor beta chain comes out of a study of T cell repertoires in cytomegalovirus infection. Study as a whole: HLA-B-restricted CMV epitopes that are well studied were used alongside recently identified HLA-C-restricted ones. It was the public TCR beta signatures that indicated both CMV infection and matching HLA type.

Using its own MiXCR run on the reads, TCRdb lists one record per CDR3 protein. The sample lists some 700,000 distinct CDR3 sequences, about 33% occurring once. CDR1 is SGHVS, CDR2 FQNEAQ, per germline. The CDR3 runs 19 residues. V lost 0 bases to trimming and J lost 0 bases, with 19 bases between them. As for this clonotype: The antigen remains unidentified.

The sequence was collected from a human donor in good health (CMV status not recorded). Some clones in this sample may be carry-over from other donors' samples. Sequencing was performed on cultured PBMCs, taken from culture after CMV antigen stimulation. J is TRBJ2-3 and V is TRBV7-8; tentative D call: TRBD1 (5 bases). The CDR3 loop reads CASSLAELPQGNSTDTQYF. Written as DNA, the CDR3 is TGTGCCAGCAGCTTAGCAGAGTTACCGCAGGGAAATAGCACAGATACGCAGTATTTT.